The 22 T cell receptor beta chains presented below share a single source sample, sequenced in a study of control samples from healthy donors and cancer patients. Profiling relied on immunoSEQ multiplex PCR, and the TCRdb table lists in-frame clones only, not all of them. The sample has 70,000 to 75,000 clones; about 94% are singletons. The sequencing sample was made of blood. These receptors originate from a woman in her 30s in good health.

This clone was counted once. For the CDR3, the DNA is TGTGCCAGCAGTGAAGATCGAGGGATCCAAGAGACCCAGTACTTC. Protein product: CASSEDRGIQETQYF. V and J are TRBV6-1 and TRBJ2-5; D might be TRBD2 (5 bases). The CDR3 is 15 amino acids. Trimming left V 1 base short and J 1 base short, with 10 bases between. Germline assignment: CDR1 MNHNS and CDR2 SASEGT.

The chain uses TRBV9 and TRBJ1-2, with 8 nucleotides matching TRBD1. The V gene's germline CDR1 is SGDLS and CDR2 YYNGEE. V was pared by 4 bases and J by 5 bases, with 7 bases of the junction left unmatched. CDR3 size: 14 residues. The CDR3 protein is CASSISGQEYGYTF. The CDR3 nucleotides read TGTGCCAGCAGCATATCGGGACAGGAGTATGGCTACACCTTC.

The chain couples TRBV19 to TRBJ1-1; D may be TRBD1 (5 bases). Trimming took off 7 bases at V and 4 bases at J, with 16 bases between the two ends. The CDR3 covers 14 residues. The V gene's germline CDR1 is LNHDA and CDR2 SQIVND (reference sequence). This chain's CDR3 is CASTHLGGTTEAFF. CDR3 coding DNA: TGTGCCAGTACCCATCTCGGGGGGACCACTGAAGCTTTCTTT.

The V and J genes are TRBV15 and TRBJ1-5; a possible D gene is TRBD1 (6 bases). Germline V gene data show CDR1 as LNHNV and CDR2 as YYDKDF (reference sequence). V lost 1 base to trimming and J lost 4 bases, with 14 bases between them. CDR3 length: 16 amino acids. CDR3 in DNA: TGTGCCACCAGCAGAGGGGCGGGGGCTTGGAATCAGCCCCAGCATTTT. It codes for CATSRGAGAWNQPQHF.

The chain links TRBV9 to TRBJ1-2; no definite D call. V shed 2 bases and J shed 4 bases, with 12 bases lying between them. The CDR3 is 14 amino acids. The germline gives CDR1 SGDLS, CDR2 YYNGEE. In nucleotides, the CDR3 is TGTGCCAGCAGCGTTACGGGTTACCCCTATGGCTACACCTTC. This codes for CASSVTGYPYGYTF.

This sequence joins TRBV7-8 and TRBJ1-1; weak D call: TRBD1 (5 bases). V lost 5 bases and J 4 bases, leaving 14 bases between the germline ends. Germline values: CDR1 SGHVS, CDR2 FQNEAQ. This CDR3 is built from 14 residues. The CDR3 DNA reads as TGTGCCAGCAGCAGTGATCCCGGGGGCACTGAAGCTTTCTTT. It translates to CASSSDPGGTEAFF.

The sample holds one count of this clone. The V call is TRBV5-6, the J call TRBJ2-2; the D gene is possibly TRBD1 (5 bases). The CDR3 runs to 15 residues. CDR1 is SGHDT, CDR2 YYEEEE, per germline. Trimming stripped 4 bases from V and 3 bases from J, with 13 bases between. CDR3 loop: CASSLWGLYTGELFF. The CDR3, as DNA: TGTGCCAGCAGCCTGTGGGGCTTATACACCGGGGAGCTGTTTTTT.

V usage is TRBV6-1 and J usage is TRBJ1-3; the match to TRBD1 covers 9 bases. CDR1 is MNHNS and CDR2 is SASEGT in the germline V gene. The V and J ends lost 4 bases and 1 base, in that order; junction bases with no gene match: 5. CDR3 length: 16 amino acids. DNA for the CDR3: TGTGCCAGCAGTGTCGGACAGGGGACTTCTGGAAACACCATATATTTT. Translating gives CASSVGQGTSGNTIYF.

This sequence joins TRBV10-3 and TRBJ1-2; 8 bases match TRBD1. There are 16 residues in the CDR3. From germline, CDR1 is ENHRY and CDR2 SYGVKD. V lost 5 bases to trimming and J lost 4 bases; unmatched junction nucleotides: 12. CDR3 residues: CAISPVPGQDSYGYTF. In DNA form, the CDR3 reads TGTGCCATCAGTCCTGTCCCGGGACAGGATAGCTATGGCTACACCTTC.

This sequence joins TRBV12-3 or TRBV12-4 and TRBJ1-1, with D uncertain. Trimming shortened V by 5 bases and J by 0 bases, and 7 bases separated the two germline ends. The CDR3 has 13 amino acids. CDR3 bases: TGTGCCAGCAGTAAAACAGTGAACACTGAAGCTTTCTTT. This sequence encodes CASSKTVNTEAFF.

CDR3 residues: CASRRQGNTEAFF. The CDR3 DNA follows: TGTGCCAGCAGACGTCAGGGGAACACTGAAGCTTTCTTT. The chain has TRBV3-1 (or the pseudogene TRBV3-2) and TRBJ1-1, with D perhaps matching TRBD1 (5 bases). V was trimmed by 6 bases and J by 1 base, leaving 9 bases between them. Germline V gene data show CDR1 as LGHDT and CDR2 as YNNKEL (reference sequence). There are 13 residues in the CDR3.

The CDR3 DNA follows: TGTGCCAGTAGTATGCGGGACACAACTAGCGGGGGGGCCAGGGCCAACGTCCTGACTTTC. This translates into CASSMRDTTSGGARANVLTF. The chain carries TRBV19 and TRBJ2-6; 13 positions match TRBD2. The CDR3 sequence is 20 residues long. Germline V gene data show CDR1 as LNHDA and CDR2 as SQIVND (reference sequence). The trim removed 3 bases at V and 5 bases at J, leaving 13 bases unmatched. Full variable domain (rest looked up from reference TRBV19 and TRBJ2-6): DGGITQSPKYLFRKEGQNVTLSCEQNLNHDAMYWYRQDPGQGLRLIYYSQIVNDFQKGDIAEGYSVSREKKESFPLTVTSAQKNPTAFYLCASSMRDTTSGGARANVLTFGAGSRLTVL.

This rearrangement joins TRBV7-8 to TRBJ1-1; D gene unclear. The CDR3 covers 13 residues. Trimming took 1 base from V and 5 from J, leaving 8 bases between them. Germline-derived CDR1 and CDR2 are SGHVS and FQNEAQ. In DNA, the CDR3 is TGTGCCAGCAGCTTAGTGTGGGAGACTGAAGCTTTCTTT. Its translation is CASSLVWETEAFF.

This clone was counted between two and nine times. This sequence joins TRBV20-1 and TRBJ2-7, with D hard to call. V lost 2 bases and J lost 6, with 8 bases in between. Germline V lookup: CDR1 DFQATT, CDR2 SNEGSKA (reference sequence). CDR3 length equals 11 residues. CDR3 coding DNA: TGCAGTGCTAGATATCCTGTCGAGCAGTACTTC. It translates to CSARYPVEQYF.

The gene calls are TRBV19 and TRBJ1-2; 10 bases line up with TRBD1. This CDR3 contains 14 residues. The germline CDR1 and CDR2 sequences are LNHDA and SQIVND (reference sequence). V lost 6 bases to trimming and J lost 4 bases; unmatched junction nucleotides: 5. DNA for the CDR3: TGTGCCAGTAGCCCGGACAGGGGGTCCTATGGCTACACCTTC. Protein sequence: CASSPDRGSYGYTF.

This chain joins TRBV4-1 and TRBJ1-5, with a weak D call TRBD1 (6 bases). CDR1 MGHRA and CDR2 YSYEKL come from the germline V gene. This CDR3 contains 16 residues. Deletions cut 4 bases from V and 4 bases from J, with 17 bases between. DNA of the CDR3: TGCGCCAGCAGCCGTAAACCCGACAGGCTAAATCAGCCCCAGCATTTT. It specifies CASSRKPDRLNQPQHF.

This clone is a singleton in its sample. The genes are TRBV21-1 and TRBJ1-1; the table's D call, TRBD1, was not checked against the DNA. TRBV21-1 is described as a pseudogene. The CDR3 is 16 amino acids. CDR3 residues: CASSFVGKGHNTEAFF. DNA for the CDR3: TGTGCCAGCAGCTTCGTGGGCAAGGGACATAACACTGAAGCTTTCTTT.

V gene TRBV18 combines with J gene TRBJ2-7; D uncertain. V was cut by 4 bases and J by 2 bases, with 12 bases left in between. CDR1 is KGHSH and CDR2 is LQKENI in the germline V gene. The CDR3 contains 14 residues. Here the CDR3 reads CASSQGVGTYEQYF. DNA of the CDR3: TGTGCCAGCTCACAAGGAGTTGGAACCTACGAGCAGTACTTC.

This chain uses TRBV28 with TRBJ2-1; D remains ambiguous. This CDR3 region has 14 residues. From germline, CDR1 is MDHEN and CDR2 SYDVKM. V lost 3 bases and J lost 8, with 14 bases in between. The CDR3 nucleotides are TGTGCCAGCAGTTTGGGCTCATGGCCCCATGAGCAGTTCTTC. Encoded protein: CASSLGSWPHEQFF.

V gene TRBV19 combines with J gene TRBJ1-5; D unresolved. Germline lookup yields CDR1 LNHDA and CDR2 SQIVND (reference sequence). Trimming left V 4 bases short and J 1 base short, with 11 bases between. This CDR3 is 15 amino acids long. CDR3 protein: CASSKGPLSNQPQHF. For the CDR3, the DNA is TGTGCCAGTAGTAAGGGTCCGCTAAGCAATCAGCCCCAGCATTTT.

The CDR3 DNA sequence: TGTGCCAGCACCGTTGCGGGGGGAACGACAGATACGCAGTATTTT. Its translation: CASTVAGGTTDTQYF. The gene calls are TRBV6-5 and TRBJ2-3; 8 bases line up with TRBD2. This CDR3 region has 15 residues. The V and J ends lost 7 bases and 3 bases, in that order; junction bases with no gene match: 9. Germline values: CDR1 MNHEY, CDR2 SVGAGI.

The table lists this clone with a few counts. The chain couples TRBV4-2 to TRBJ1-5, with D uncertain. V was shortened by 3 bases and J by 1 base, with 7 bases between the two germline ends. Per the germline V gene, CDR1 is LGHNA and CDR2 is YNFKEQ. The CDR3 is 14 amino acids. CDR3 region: CASSHTDSNQPQHF. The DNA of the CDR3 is TGTGCCAGCAGCCACACAGACAGCAATCAGCCCCAGCATTTT.